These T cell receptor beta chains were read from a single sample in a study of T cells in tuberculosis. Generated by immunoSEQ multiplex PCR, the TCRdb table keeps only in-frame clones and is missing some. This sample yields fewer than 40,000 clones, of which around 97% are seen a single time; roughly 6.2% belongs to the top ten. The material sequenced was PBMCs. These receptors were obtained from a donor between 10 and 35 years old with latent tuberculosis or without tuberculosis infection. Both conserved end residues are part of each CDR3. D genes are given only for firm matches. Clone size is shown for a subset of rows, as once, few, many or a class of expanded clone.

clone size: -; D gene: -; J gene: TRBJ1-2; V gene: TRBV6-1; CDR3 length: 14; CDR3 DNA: TGTGCCAGCAGTGAAGGGCCAGGCAACTATGGCTACACCTTC; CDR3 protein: CASSEGPGNYGYTF
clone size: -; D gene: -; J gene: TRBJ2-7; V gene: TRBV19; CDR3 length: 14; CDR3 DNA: TGTGCCAGTAGTCGACAGAAGAGCTCCTACGAGCAGTACTTC; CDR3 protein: CASSRQKSSYEQYF
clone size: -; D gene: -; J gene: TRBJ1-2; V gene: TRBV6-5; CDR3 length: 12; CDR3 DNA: TGTGCCAGCAGTTACCGCGCCGGTGGCTACACCTTC; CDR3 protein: CASSYRAGGYTF
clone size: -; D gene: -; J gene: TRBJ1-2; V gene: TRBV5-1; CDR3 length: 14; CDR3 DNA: TGCGCCAGCAGCTTAAGTCAGGGAAACTATGGCTACACCTTC; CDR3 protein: CASSLSQGNYGYTF
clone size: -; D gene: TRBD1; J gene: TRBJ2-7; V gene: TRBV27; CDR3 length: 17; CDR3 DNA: TGTGCCAGCAGTTCTGGGGGAGGTGGACAGGGGGGCCACGAGCAGTACTTC; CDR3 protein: CASSSGGGGQGGHEQYF
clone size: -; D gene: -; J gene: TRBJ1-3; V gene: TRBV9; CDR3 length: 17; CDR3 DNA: TGTGCCAGCAGCGTGGGTTTCGGGTCCCGCTCTGGAAACACCATATATTTT; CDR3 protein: CASSVGFGSRSGNTIYF
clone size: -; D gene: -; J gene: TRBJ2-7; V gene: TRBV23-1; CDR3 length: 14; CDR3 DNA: TGCGCCAGGATTGCAGGGGCCCCTGCCAACGAGCAGTACTTC; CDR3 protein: CARIAGAPANEQYF
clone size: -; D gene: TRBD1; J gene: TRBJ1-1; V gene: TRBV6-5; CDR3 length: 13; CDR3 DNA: TGTGCCAGCAGAAGACAGGGGGCCGGTGAAGCTTTCTTT; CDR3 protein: CASRRQGAGEAFF
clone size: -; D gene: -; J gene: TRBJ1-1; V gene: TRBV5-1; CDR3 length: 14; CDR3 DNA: TGCGCCAGCAGCCGACTGGATCGGAACACTGAAGCTTTCTTT; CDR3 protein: CASSRLDRNTEAFF
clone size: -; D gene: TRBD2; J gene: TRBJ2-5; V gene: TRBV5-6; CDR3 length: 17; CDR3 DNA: TGTGCCAGCAGCGGGGCGGCGGCTAGCGGATTCCAAGAGACCCAGTACTTC; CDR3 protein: CASSGAAASGFQETQYF
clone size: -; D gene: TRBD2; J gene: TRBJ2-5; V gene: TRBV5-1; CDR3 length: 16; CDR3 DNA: TGCGCCAGCAGCTTGTTATCGGGGGGAAACCAAGAGACCCAGTACTTC; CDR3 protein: CASSLLSGGNQETQYF
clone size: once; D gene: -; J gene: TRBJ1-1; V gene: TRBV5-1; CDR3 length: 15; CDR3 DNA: TGCGCCAGCAGGAATACTTACCACGGGAACACTGAAGCTTTCTTT; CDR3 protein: CASRNTYHGNTEAFF
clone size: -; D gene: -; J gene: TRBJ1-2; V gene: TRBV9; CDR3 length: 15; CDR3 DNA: TGTGCCAGCAGCGTAGGTACAGGGCCTGCTGGTGGCTACACCTTC; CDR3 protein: CASSVGTGPAGGYTF
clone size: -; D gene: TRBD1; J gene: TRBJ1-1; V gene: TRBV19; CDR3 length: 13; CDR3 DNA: TGTGCCAGTAGTCGGGACAGGACCACTGAAGCTTTCTTT; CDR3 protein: CASSRDRTTEAFF
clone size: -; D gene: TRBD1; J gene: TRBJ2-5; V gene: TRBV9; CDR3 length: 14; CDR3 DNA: TGTGCCAGCAGCCCAGACAGGGGGCCTGAGACCCAGTACTTC; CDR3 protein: CASSPDRGPETQYF
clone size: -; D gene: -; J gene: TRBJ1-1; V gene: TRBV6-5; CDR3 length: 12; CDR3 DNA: TGTGCCAGCAGTTACTCCGGGGGTGAGGCTTTCTTT; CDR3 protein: CASSYSGGEAFF
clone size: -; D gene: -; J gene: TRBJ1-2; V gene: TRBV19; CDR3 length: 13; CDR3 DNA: TGTGCCAGTAGTTCTCCCAGGGTGGATGGCTACACCTTC; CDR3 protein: CASSSPRVDGYTF
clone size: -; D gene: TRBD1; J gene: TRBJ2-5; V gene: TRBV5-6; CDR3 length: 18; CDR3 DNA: TGTGCCAGCAGCTTGGTCGTGTCGGGCAGGGGGCGCCAAGAGACCCAGTACTTC; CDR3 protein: CASSLVVSGRGRQETQYF
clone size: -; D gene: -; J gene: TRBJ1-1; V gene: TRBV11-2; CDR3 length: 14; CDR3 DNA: TGTGCCAGCAGCTTAGAGGGAGTTGGCACTGAAGCTTTCTTT; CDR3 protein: CASSLEGVGTEAFF
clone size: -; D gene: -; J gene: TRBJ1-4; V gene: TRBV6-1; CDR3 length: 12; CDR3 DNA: TGTGCCACCAGGGCCATTAATGAAAAACTGTTTTTT; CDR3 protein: CATRAINEKLFF
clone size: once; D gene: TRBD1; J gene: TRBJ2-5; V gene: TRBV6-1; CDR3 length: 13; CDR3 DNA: TGTGCCAGCAGTAGGGACAGGCAAGAGACCCAGTACTTC; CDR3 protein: CASSRDRQETQYF
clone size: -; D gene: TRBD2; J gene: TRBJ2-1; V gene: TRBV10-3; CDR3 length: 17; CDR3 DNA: TGTGCCATCAGTGAGTCTCGGACTAGCGGTCCTTACAATGAGCAGTTCTTC; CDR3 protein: CAISESRTSGPYNEQFF
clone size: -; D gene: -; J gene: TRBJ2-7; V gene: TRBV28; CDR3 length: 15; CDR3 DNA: TGTGCCAGCAGTCCCAACAGGGAAGTCGTCTACGAGCAGTACTTC; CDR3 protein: CASSPNREVVYEQYF
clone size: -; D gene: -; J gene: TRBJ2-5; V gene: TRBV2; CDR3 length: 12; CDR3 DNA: TGTGCCAGCAGTGAAGCACGGGAGACCCAGTACTTC; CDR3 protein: CASSEARETQYF
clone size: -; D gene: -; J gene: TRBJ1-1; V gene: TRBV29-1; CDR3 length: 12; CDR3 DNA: TGCAGCGTTGACCAAGGGGCTGGTGAAGCTTTCTTT; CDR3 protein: CSVDQGAGEAFF
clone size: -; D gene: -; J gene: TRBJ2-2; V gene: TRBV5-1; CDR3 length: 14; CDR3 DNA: TGCGCCAGCAGTTTGGACTATTACACCGGGGAGCTGTTTTTT; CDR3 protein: CASSLDYYTGELFF
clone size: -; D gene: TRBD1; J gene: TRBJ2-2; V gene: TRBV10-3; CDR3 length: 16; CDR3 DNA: TGTGCCATCAGGAGCTCCGGGACAGCGAACACCGGGGAGCTGTTTTTT; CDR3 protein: CAIRSSGTANTGELFF
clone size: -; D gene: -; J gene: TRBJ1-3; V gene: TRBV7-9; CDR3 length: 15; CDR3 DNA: TGTGCCAGCAGCCCACAATCAGGGTACGGAAACACCATATATTTT; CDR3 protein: CASSPQSGYGNTIYF
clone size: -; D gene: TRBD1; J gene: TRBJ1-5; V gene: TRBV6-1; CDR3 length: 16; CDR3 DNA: TGTGCCAGCAGTGCAAGGACAGGGGTTACCAATCAGCCCCAGCATTTT; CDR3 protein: CASSARTGVTNQPQHF
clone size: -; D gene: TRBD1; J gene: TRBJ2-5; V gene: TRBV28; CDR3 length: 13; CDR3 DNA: TGTGCCATAAAAGCAGGGGGCCGGGAGACCCAGTACTTC; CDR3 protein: CAIKAGGRETQYF
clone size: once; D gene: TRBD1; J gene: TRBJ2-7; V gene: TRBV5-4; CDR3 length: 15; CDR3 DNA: TGTGCCAGCAGCTTGGCTCCGGGACAGGGGAACGAGCAGTACTTC; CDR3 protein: CASSLAPGQGNEQYF
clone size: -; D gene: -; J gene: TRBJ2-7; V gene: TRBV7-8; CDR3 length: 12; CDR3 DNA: TGTGCCAGCAGCTTAGGAGGGCGCGAGCAGTACTTC; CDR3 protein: CASSLGGREQYF
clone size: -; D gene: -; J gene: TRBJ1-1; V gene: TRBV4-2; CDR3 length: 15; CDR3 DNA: TGTGCCAGCAGCCAAGATGGAGCGGGGAACACTGAAGCTTTCTTT; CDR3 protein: CASSQDGAGNTEAFF
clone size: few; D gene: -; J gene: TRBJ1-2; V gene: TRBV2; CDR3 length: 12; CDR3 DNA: TGTGCCAGCAGTGGTCAGGAGGATGGCTACACCTTC; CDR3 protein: CASSGQEDGYTF
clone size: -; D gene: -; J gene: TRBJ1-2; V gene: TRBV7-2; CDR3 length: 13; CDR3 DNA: TGTGCCAGCAGCGCGGGATTTATAGGCGGCTACACCTTC; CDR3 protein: CASSAGFIGGYTF
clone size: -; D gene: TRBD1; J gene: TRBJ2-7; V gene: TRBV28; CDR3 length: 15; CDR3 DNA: TGTGCCAGCAGCCAGACAGGGTTCTTCTCCTACGAGCAGTACTTC; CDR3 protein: CASSQTGFFSYEQYF
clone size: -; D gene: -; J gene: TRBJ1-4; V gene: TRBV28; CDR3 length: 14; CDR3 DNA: TGTGCCAGCAACCAGGCCCTTCTTAACGAAAAACTGTTTTTT; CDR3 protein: CASNQALLNEKLFF
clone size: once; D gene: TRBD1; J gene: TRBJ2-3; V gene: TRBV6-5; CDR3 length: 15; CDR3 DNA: TGTGCCAGCAGTCAGGGGGCTTTTAGAACAGATACGCAGTATTTT; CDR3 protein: CASSQGAFRTDTQYF
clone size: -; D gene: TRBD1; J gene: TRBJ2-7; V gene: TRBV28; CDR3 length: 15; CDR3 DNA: TGTGCCAGCAGTCTACGGGACAGGCAAACCTACGAGCAGTACTTC; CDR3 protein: CASSLRDRQTYEQYF
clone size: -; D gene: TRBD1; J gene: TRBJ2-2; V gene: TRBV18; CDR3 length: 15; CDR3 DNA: TGTGCCAGCTCGCACCAAGGGACAGGTGGCGGGGAGCTGTTTTTT; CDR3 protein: CASSHQGTGGGELFF